The 20 T cell receptor beta chains reported below all come from one sample, sequenced in a study of T cell clonality in common variable immunodeficiency. Clones were sequenced by immunoSEQ multiplex PCR, and TCRdb holds only the in-frame ones, with some missing. The repertoire consists of roughly 79,000 clones, none detected only once. The sample consisted of peripheral blood mononuclear cells. Receptors originate from a person aged 18 to 70 in good health.

This clone has only a few counts. The read ends 3 residues early relative to the CDR3; the germline J gene fills the gap. This chain connects TRBV20-1 to TRBJ2-7; D is possibly TRBD1 (6 bases). CDR3 length: 13 amino acids. Trimming removed 5 bases at V and 4 bases at J, with 15 bases between. Germline lookup yields CDR1 DFQATT and CDR2 SNEGSKA (reference sequence). The covered CDR3 bases are TGCAGTGCTTTAAACAGGGACCCTTACGAG. It encodes CSALNRDPYE. The full CDR3 sequence reads CSALNRDPYEQYF.

This clone showed up just a few times. The read comes to an end 3 residues before the CDR3 does, leaving the germline J gene to fill in the end. The V gene is TRBV20-1, the J gene TRBJ2-1; 13 nucleotides match TRBD2. The CDR3 length is 18 residues. Looked up from germline, CDR1 is DFQATT and CDR2 is SNEGSKA (reference sequence). The V segment lost 3 bases and the J segment 6 bases; nucleotides outside the gene matches: 14. CDR3 amino acids: CSARAQLAGGPSGNEQFF. CDR3 bases read: TGCAGTGCTAGGGCTCAACTAGCGGGAGGGCCGTCGGGCAATGAG.

This clone was seen at least ten times. Coverage ceases 3 residues before the CDR3 finishes, and the germline J gene fills in the end. V usage is TRBV20-1 and J usage is TRBJ1-5; 10 bases are shared with TRBD1. Germline V lookup: CDR1 DFQATT, CDR2 SNEGSKA (reference sequence). V lost 6 bases and J lost 5; bases outside the gene matches: 7. The CDR3 is made up of 14 amino acids. The sequenced part of the CDR3 DNA is TGCAGTGCAACGACAGGGGGCCGGGATCAGCCC. It specifies CSATTGGRDQP. The full CDR3 protein is CSATTGGRDQPQHF.

This clone was seen a handful of times. The CDR3 end lies 3 residues beyond the end of the read and is filled in from the germline J gene. V usage is TRBV11-3 and J usage is TRBJ1-6, with D perhaps TRBD1 (6 bases). Germline CDR1 and CDR2: SGHNT and YENEEA. The CDR3 runs 13 residues. V was cut by 5 bases and J by 9 bases, with 11 bases left in between. The CDR3 sequence: CASSGQGSSPLHF. CDR3 bases read: TGTGCCAGCAGCGGGCAGGGGAGTTCACCC.

This clone occurred many times. The observed sequence ends 3 residues before the CDR3 terminus, with the missing tail filled in from the germline J gene. V usage is TRBV19 and J usage is TRBJ2-5, with TRBD1 identical over 8 bases. After removal of 6 bases from V and 4 bases from J, the junction contained 1 base not matched to a gene. Germline V CDR1 and CDR2: LNHDA, SQIVND (reference sequence). This CDR3 spans 12 amino acids. The CDR3 loop reads CASRTGAETQYF. The sequenced CDR3 bases are TGTGCCAGTAGGACAGGGGCAGAGACC. The full variable domain, rest sourced from reference TRBV19 and TRBJ2-5, is DGGITQSPKYLFRKEGQNVTLSCEQNLNHDAMYWYRQDPGQGLRLIYYSQIVNDFQKGDIAEGYSVSREKKESFPLTVTSAQKNPTAFYLCASRTGAETQYFGPGTRLLVL.

Points on this clone: The CDR3 end falls 3 residues outside the read, so it is completed with the germline J gene. The chain couples TRBV10-2 to TRBJ1-1; TRBD1 aligns across 7 bases. The germline gives CDR1 WSHSY, CDR2 SAAADI. Germline trimming cut 6 bases from V and 0 bases from J; bases unmatched to any gene: 10. The CDR3 loop spans 16 amino acids. Partial CDR3 DNA: TGCGCCAGCAGCGCCGCGAGGGGGCTTATGAACACTGAA. Its translation is CASSAARGLMNTE. The complete CDR3 sequence is CASSAARGLMNTEAFF.

This clone was counted many times. The read ends 3 residues shy of where the CDR3 ends; the end is completed using the germline J gene. The chain carries TRBV29-1 and TRBJ2-5, with 9 bases that match TRBD2. CDR3 length equals 15 residues. Germline values: CDR1 SQVTM, CDR2 ANQGSEA. Trimming at V came to 5 bases and at J to 2 bases, leaving 9 bases not matched to a gene. The sequenced part of the CDR3 DNA is TGCAGCGTTAGACCAAGACTAGCGGAACAAGAGACC. Translated, it gives CSVRPRLAEQET. The complete CDR3 sequence is CSVRPRLAEQETQYF. Full variable domain (outside the CDR3, taken from reference TRBV29-1 and TRBJ2-5): SAVISQKPSRDICQRGTSLTIQCQVDSQVTMMFWYRQQPGQSLTLIATANQGSEATYESGFVIDKFPISRPNLTFSTLTVSNMSPEDSSIYLCSVRPRLAEQETQYFGPGTRLLVL.

A remark on this clone: The sequence runs out 3 residues before the end of the CDR3; the remainder is reconstructed from the germline J gene. The chain couples TRBV5-4 to TRBJ2-7, with TRBD2 as a possible D gene (7 bases). The ends were cut back, 4 bases at V and 1 base at J, with 15 bases in the middle. CDR3 length: 15 amino acids. The germline gives CDR1 SGHNT, CDR2 YYREEE (reference sequence). This chain's CDR3 is CASSLGGAGSYEQYF. CDR3 bases read: TGTGCCAGCAGCCTAGGGGGGGCGGGGTCCTACGAG.

This clone has ten or more counts. The read comes to an end 3 residues before the CDR3 does, leaving the germline J gene to fill in the end. The chain combines TRBV5-1 with TRBJ2-7; D might be TRBD2 (5 bases). Germline V gene lookup returns CDR1 SGHRS and CDR2 YFSETQ. Trimming removed 0 bases at V and 4 bases at J, with 14 bases between. This CDR3 contains 15 residues. CDR3 amino acids: CASSLGPAGSYEQYF. Partial CDR3 DNA: TGCGCCAGCAGCTTGGGGCCCGCGGGTAGTTACGAG.

Comments on this clone: The read terminates 3 residues ahead of where the CDR3 ends, so the germline J gene completes it. The V call is TRBV20-1, the J call TRBJ1-6; TRBD1 is a possible D gene (5 bases). CDR1 is DFQATT, CDR2 SNEGSKA, per germline (reference sequence). The V end lost 0 bases, the J end lost 7 bases, and 13 bases lay between the germline ends. CDR3 length equals 15 residues. The sequenced part of the CDR3 DNA is TGCAGTGCTAGAGATCTGAAAGGGGAAAATTCACCC. It codes for CSARDLKGENSP. The full CDR3 reads CSARDLKGENSPLHF.

At least ten counts were recorded for this clone. Coverage ceases 3 residues before the CDR3 finishes, and the germline J gene fills in the end. V usage is TRBV5-6 and J usage is TRBJ1-3; D remains unclear. The CDR3 spans 15 residues. CDR1 is SGHDT and CDR2 is YYEEEE in the germline V gene. V lost 2 bases, J lost 0 bases, and 9 bases lay in between. CDR3: CASSLKVLSGNTIYF. The part of the CDR3 DNA that was read is TGTGCCAGCAGCTTAAAGGTTCTCTCTGGAAACACC.

This clone has at least ten counts. Sequencing ends 3 residues short of the CDR3 end; the germline J gene provides the rest. J is TRBJ2-7 and V is TRBV30; TRBD2 matches 8 bases. Losses at the gene ends were 3 bases for V and 0 bases for J; bases not matched to a gene: 10. This CDR3 has 16 amino acids. Per the germline V gene, CDR1 is GTSNPN and CDR2 is SVGIG (reference sequence). This chain's CDR3 is CAWSGGGSGTSYEQYF. The DNA read from the CDR3 is TGTGCCTGGAGCGGTGGGGGTAGCGGGACCTCCTACGAG.

On this clone itself: Sequencing ends 3 residues short of the CDR3 end; the germline J gene provides the rest. The genes are TRBV19 and TRBJ1-1; D is perhaps TRBD1 (6 bases). The ends were cut back, 6 bases at V and 4 bases at J, with 12 bases in the middle. This CDR3 is 13 amino acids long. The germline V gene encodes CDR1 LNHDA and CDR2 SQIVND (reference sequence). The sequenced part of the CDR3 DNA is TGTGCCAGTAGACCCACAGGGAGCACTGAA. It encodes CASRPTGSTE. The CDR3, in full, reads CASRPTGSTEAFF.

This clone was counted many times. The read is 3 residues too short to cover the CDR3 end, so that end is filled in from the germline J gene. This chain joins TRBV12-3 or TRBV12-4 and TRBJ2-7, with TRBD1 matching over 8 bases. Trimming removed 6 bases from V and 4 bases from J; junction bases left unmatched: 8. This CDR3 spans 14 amino acids. CDR3 protein: CASRPTGELYEQYF. The DNA read from the CDR3 is TGTGCCAGCAGGCCGACAGGGGAATTATACGAG.

This clone was recorded many times. The read is 3 residues too short to cover the CDR3 end, so that end is filled in from the germline J gene. The V call is TRBV20-1, the J call TRBJ2-7, with D perhaps TRBD1 (5 bases). The V gene lost 5 bases and the J gene lost 1 base, with 12 bases spanning the gap. CDR1 is DFQATT and CDR2 is SNEGSKA in the germline V gene (reference sequence). The CDR3 is made up of 13 amino acids. The CDR3 sequence: CSAEFQGSYEQYF. CDR3 bases read: TGCAGTGCTGAGTTCCAGGGTTCCTACGAG.

This clone has ten or more counts. The read comes to an end 3 residues before the CDR3 does, leaving the germline J gene to fill in the end. The chain employs TRBV2 and TRBJ2-5, with D perhaps matching TRBD1 (6 bases). Germline V gives CDR1 SNHLY, CDR2 FYNNEI. V lost 7 bases, J lost 4 bases, and 16 bases lay in between. The CDR3 spans 14 residues. CDR3 residues: CASKSQGIGETQYF. The part of the CDR3 DNA that was read is TGTGCCAGCAAATCCCAGGGGATCGGAGAGACC.

This clone was detected many times. Read coverage stops 3 residues before the CDR3 terminus; the germline J gene supplies the remainder. This chain connects TRBV23-1 to TRBJ2-7, with TRBD2 matching over 14 bases. TRBV23-1 is reported as an ORF; its role is uncertain. The CDR3 loop spans 17 amino acids. The J segment lost 2 bases and the V segment lost 10 bases, leaving 13 bases of the junction unmatched. The CDR3 protein is CAIPPGLAGEDPYEQYF. The part of the CDR3 DNA that was read is TGCGCCATACCTCCGGGACTAGCGGGAGAGGATCCCTACGAG.

This clone was seen repeatedly, ten times or more. The CDR3 DNA, read in part, is TGTGCCAGCAGCTCCCCACGCGGCGCAGGGAGGGGTCCGTATAGCAATCAGCCC. This translates into CASSSPRGAGRGPYSNQP. The entire CDR3 protein reads CASSSPRGAGRGPYSNQPQHF. The chain couples TRBV7-1 to TRBJ1-5, with D possibly being TRBD1 (5 bases). The read falls 3 residues short of the CDR3 end, and the missing part is taken from the germline J gene. TRBV7-1 is known as an ORF, though its function is uncertain. Between the trimmed V and J ends, which lost 3 bases and 0 bases, there was a span of 27 bases. The CDR3 contains 21 residues.

To note about this clone: Coverage ceases 3 residues before the CDR3 finishes, and the germline J gene fills in the end. This chain joins TRBV18 and TRBJ1-6; D unclear. Germline V gives CDR1 KGHSH, CDR2 LQKENI. The CDR3 length is 17 residues. The V and J ends lost 2 bases and 7 bases respectively, with 18 bases between them. CDR3 DNA, as far as it was read: TGTGCCAGCTCACCATCTGTGTCGTTCACTCAAAATTCACCC. Translation: CASSPSVSFTQNSP. The whole CDR3 protein is CASSPSVSFTQNSPLHF.

This clone was seen many times. The sequenced fragment ends 3 residues before the CDR3 boundary, so the rest is inferred from the germline J gene. The chain uses TRBV20-1 and TRBJ2-7, with TRBD1 matching 8 bases. The J segment lost 3 bases and the V segment lost 6 bases, leaving 7 bases of the junction unmatched. Germline CDR1 and CDR2: DFQATT and SNEGSKA (reference sequence). The CDR3 contains 13 residues. The DNA read from the CDR3 is TGCAGTGCCTCGGACAGGGCATACTACGAG. Translated: CSASDRAYYE. The entire CDR3 sequence reads CSASDRAYYEQYF.